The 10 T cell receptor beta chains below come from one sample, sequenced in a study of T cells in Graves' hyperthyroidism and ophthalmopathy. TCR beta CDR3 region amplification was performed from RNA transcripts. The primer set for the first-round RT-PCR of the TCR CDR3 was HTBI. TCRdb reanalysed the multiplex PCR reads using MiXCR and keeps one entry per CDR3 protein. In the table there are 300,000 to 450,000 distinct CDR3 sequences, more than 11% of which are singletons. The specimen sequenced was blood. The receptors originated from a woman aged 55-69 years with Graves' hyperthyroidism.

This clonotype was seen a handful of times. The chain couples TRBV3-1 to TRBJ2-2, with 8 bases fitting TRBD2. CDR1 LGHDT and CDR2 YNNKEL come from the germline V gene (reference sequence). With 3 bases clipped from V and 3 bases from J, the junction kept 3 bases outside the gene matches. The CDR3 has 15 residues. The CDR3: CASSHRTSYTGELFF. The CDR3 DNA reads TGTGCCAGCAGCCATAGGACTAGCTACACCGGGGAGCTGTTTTTT.

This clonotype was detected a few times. DNA for the CDR3: TGCAGTGCTAGAGCTTCGGGACTAGGGGTAGAGACCCAGTACTTC. This encodes CSARASGLGVETQYF. V gene TRBV20-1 combines with J gene TRBJ2-5, with TRBD2 matching 8 bases. CDR1 is DFQATT, CDR2 SNEGSKA, per germline (reference sequence). The CDR3 spans 15 residues. The J segment lost 4 bases and the V segment lost 1 base, leaving 8 bases of the junction unmatched.

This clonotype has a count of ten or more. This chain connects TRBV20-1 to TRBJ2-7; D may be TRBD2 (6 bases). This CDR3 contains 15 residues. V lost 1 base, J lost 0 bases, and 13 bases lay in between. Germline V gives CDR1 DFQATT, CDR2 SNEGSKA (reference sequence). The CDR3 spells CSARGGRRDSYEQYF. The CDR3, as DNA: TGCAGTGCTAGAGGCGGCAGGCGGGACTCCTACGAGCAGTACTTC.

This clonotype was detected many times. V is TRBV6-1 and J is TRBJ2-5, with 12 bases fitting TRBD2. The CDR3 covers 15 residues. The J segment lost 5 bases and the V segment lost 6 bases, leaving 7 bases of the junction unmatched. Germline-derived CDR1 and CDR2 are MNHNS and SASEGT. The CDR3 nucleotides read TGTGCCAGCAGAAACCTAGCGGGAGGGCAGGAGACCCAGTACTTC. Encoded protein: CASRNLAGGQETQYF.

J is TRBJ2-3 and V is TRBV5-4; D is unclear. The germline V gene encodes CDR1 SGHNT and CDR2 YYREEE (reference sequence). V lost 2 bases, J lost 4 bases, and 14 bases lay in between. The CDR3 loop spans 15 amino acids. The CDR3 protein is CASSFSLEGSDTQYF. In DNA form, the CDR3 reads TGTGCCAGCAGCTTTTCCCTGGAAGGGTCAGATACGCAGTATTTT.

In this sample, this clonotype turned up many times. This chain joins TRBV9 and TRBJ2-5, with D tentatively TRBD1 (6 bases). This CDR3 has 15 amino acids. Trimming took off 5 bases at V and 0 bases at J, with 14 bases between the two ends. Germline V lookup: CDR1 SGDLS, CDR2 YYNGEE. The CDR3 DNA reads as TGTGCCAGCAGTCCGGGACACTCGTACCAAGAGACCCAGTACTTC. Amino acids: CASSPGHSYQETQYF.

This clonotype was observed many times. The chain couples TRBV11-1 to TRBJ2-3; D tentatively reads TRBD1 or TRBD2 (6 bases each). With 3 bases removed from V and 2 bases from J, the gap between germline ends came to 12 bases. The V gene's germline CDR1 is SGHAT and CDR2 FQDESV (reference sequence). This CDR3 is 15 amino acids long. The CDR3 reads CASSFGGPPTDTQYF. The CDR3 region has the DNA TGTGCCAGCAGCTTTGGGGGGCCCCCCACAGATACGCAGTATTTT.

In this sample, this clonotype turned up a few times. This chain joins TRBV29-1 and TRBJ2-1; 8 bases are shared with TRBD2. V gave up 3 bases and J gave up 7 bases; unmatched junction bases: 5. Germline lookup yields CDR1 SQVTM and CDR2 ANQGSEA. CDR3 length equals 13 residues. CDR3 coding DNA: TGCAGCGTTGAGGGAGCGGGGGCTAATGAGCAGTTCTTC. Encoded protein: CSVEGAGANEQFF.

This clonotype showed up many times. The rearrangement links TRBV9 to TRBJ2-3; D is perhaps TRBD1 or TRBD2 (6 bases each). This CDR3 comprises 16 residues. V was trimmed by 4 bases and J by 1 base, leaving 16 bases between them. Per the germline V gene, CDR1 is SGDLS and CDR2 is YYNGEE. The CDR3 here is CASSLLGGRGTDTQYF. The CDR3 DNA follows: TGTGCCAGCAGCCTCCTTGGGGGGCGGGGCACAGATACGCAGTATTTT.

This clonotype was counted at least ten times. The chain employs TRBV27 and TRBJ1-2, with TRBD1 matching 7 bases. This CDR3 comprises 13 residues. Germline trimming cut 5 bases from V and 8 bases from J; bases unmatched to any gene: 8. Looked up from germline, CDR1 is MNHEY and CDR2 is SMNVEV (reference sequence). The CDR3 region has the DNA TGTGCCAGCAGTCAAGGGGGCGCGGACGGCTACACCTTC. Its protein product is CASSQGGADGYTF.